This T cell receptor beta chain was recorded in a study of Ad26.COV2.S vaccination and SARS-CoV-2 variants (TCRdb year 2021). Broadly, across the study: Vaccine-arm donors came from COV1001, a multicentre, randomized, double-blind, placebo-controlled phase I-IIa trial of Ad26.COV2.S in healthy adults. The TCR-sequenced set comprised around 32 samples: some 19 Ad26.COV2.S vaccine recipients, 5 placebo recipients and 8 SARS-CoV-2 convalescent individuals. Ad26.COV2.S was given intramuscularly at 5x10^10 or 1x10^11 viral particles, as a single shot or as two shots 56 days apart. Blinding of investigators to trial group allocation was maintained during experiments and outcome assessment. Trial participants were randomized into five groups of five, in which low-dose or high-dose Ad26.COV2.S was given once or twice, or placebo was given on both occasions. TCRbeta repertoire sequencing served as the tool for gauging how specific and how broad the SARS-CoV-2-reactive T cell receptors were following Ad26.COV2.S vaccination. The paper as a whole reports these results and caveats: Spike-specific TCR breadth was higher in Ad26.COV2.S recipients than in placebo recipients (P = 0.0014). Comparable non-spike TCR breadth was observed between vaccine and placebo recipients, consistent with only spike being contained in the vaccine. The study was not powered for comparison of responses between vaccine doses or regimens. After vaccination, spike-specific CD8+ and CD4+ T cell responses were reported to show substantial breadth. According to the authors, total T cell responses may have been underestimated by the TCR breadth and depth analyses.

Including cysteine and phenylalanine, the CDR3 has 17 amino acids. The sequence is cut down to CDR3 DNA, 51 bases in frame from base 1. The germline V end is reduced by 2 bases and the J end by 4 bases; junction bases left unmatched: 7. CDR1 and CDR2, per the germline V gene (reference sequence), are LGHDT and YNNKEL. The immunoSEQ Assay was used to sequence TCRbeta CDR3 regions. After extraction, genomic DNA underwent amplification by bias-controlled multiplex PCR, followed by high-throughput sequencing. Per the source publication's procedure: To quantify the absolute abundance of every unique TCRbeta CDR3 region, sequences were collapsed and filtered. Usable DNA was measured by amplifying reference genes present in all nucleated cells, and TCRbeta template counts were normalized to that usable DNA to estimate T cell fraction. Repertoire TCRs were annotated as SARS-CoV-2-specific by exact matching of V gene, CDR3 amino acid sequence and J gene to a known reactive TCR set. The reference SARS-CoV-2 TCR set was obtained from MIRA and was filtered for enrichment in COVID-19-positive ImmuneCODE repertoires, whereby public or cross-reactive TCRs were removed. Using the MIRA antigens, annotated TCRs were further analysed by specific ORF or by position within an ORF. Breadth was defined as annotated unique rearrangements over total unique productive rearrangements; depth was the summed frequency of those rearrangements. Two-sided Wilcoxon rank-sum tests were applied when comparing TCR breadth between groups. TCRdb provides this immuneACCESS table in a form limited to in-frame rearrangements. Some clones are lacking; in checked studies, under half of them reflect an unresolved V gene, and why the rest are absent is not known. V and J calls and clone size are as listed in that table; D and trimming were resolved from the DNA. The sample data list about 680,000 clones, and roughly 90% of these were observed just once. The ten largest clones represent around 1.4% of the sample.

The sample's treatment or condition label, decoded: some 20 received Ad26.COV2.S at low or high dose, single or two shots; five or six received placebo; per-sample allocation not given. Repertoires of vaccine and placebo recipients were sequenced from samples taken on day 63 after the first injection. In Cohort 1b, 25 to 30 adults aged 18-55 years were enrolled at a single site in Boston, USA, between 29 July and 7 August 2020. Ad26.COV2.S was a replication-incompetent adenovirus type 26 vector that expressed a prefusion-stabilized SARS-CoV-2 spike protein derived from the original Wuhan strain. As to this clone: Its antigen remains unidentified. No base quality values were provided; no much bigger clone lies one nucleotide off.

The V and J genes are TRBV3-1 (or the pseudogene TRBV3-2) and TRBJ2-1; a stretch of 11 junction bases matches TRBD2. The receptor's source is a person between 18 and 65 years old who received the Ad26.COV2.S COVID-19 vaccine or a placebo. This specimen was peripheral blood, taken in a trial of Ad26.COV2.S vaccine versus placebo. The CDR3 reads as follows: CASSQSLGTSGYNEQFF. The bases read TGTGCCAGCAGCCAATCCTTGGGGACTAGCGGTTACAATGAGCAGTTCTTC.